The 8 T cell receptor beta chains below all came from one sample that was sequenced in a study of patients and donors after allogeneic stem cell transplantation. One entry per CDR3 protein results from TCRdb running MiXCR on the RT-PCR reads. The data hold 65,000 to 80,000 distinct CDR3 sequences, with 26% observed a single time. Sequenced sample: blood, either unsorted or a sorted T cell fraction (not recorded which). The receptors originated from a human donor who was either an allogeneic HSCT recipient or a stem cell or donor lymphocyte infusion donor (not recorded which). It is not recorded whose cells these are; they may come from a transplant donor.

This clonotype was counted a few times. The chain couples TRBV7-2 to TRBJ1-1; weak D call: TRBD1 (6 bases). This CDR3 has 16 residues. Germline V lookup: CDR1 SGHTA, CDR2 FQGNSA. Between the trimmed V and J ends, which lost 1 base and 1 base, there was a span of 13 bases. CDR3 in amino acids: CASSLVAGQPNTEAFF. In DNA form, the CDR3 reads TGTGCCAGCAGCTTAGTGGCGGGACAACCGAACACTGAAGCTTTCTTT. Supplemented by reference TRBV7-2 and TRBJ1-1, the full variable domain reads GAGVSQSPSNKVTEKGKDVELRCDPISGHTALYWYRQSLGQGLEFLIYFQGNSAPDKSGLPSDRFSAERTGGSVSTLTIQRTQQEDSAVYLCASSLVAGQPNTEAFFGQGTRLTVV.

The V call is TRBV6-2 or TRBV6-3, the J call TRBJ2-6; D gene uncertain. The CDR3 contains 22 residues. In germline, CDR1 is MNHEY, CDR2 SVGEGT. Deletions cut 0 bases from V and 1 base from J, with 25 bases between. CDR3 loop: CASSYSKVLPWAETSGANVLTF. The CDR3 nucleotides read TGTGCCAGCAGTTACTCGAAGGTACTACCCTGGGCAGAAACTTCTGGGGCCAACGTCCTGACTTTC.

This rearrangement joins TRBV5-5 to TRBJ1-2; D gene uncertain. Trimming cost V 4 bases and J 4 bases, with 17 bases left between them. Looked up from germline, CDR1 is SGHKS and CDR2 is YYEKEE (reference sequence). The CDR3 spans 15 residues. This chain's CDR3 is CASSPLSEPGYGYTF. In DNA form, the CDR3 reads TGTGCCAGCAGCCCCCTATCGGAACCGGGCTATGGCTACACCTTC.

The CDR3 protein is CASSLGVFRGQTGKNIQYF. Written as DNA, the CDR3 is TGTGCCAGCAGCTTAGGGGTGTTTCGGGGGCAAACGGGCAAAAACATTCAGTACTTC. The chain uses TRBV7-6 and TRBJ2-4; TRBD1 or TRBD2 may be the D gene (6 bases each). Germline lookup yields CDR1 SGHVS and CDR2 FNYEAQ. Trimming took off 1 base at V and 3 bases at J, with 22 bases between the two ends. This CDR3 has 19 amino acids.

This clonotype was detected a few times. The chain links TRBV20-1 to TRBJ2-3; D might be TRBD2 (6 bases). Germline V gives CDR1 DFQATT, CDR2 SNEGSKA (reference sequence). The germline V and J ends were trimmed by 3 bases and 2 bases, with 15 bases remaining between them. The CDR3 is made up of 15 amino acids. As DNA, the CDR3 is TGCAGTGCTAGTCCCGGAGGGCTTTTCACAGATACGCAGTATTTT. Protein sequence: CSASPGGLFTDTQYF.

In this sample, this clonotype turned up many times. The CDR3 sequence is CASNGWGGQPQHF. The CDR3 nucleotides are TGTGCCAGCAATGGGTGGGGCGGTCAGCCCCAGCATTTT. The genes are TRBV2 and TRBJ1-5, with D maybe TRBD1 (5 bases). This CDR3 spans 13 amino acids. Germline V CDR1 and CDR2: SNHLY, FYNNEI. V lost 7 bases and J lost 6, with 13 bases in between.

In its sample, this clonotype was seen many times. The chain recombines TRBV7-8 with TRBJ1-5; 7 nucleotides align to TRBD1. There are 14 residues in the CDR3. Trimming removed 5 bases from V and 2 bases from J; junction bases left unmatched: 3. Germline loops: CDR1 SGHVS, CDR2 FQNEAQ. CDR3 coding DNA: TGTGCCAGCAGCCATACAGGGGGCAATCAGCCCCAGCATTTT. The encoded protein is CASSHTGGNQPQHF.

The chain joins TRBV10-3 to TRBJ2-7, with D perhaps TRBD1 (5 bases). CDR1 is ENHRY, CDR2 SYGVKD, per germline. CDR3 size: 14 residues. Trimming took off 3 bases at V and 3 bases at J, with 12 bases between the two ends. The DNA for the CDR3 is TGTGCCATCAGTGATCTAGGGGCCGGCTACGAGCAGTACTTC. Its protein product is CAISDLGAGYEQYF.